This T cell receptor (beta chain) was obtained from a study of early stage breast cancer tumors. Findings of the study overall: Most shared enriched TCRB sequences were commonly generated ones.

A few counts support this clone. Its antigen is currently unknown. CDR1 and CDR2 from the germline V gene are SNHLY and FYNNEI. There are 15 residues in the CDR3. The V and J ends lost 3 bases and 7 bases respectively, with 16 bases between them. TCRdb's copy holds only in-frame clones and misses some; the assay was immunoSEQ multiplex PCR. The table shows about 58,000 clones, with approximately 80% occurring only once. The sample comprised blood. The chain joins TRBV2 to TRBJ1-5; maybe TRBD1 (6 bases). The sequence was obtained from a person between 30 and 45 years old with breast cancer. CDR3 in amino acids: CASSEWRGGSQPQHF. In nucleotides, the CDR3 is TGTGCCAGCAGTGAGTGGAGGGGGGGCAGCCAGCCCCAGCATTTT.